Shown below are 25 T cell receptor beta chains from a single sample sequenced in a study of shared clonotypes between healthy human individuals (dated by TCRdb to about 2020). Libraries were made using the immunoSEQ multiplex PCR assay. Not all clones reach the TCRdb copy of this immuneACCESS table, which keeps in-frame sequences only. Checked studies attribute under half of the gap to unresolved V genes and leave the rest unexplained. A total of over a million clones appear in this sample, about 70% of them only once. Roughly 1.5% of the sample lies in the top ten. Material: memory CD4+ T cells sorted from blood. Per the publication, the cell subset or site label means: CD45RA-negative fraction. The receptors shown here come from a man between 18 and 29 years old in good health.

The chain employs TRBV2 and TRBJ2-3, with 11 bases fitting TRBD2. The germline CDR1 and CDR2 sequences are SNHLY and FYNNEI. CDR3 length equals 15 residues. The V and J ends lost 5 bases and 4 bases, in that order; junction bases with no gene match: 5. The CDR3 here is CASSTSGGSSDTQYF. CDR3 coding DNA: TGTGCCAGCAGTACTAGCGGGGGTTCATCAGATACGCAGTATTTT.

The CDR3 sequence: CASSFGTAQGGNSPLHF. CDR3 nucleotide sequence: TGCGCCAGCAGCTTTGGAACAGCTCAGGGGGGTAATTCACCCCTCCACTTT. The chain joins TRBV5-1 to TRBJ1-6, with 7 bases matching TRBD1. The V segment lost 2 bases and the J segment 6 bases; nucleotides outside the gene matches: 11. This CDR3 has 17 residues. CDR1 and CDR2 from the germline V gene are SGHRS and YFSETQ. Full variable domain (outside the CDR3, taken from reference TRBV5-1 and TRBJ1-6): KAGVTQTPRYLIKTRGQQVTLSCSPISGHRSVSWYQQTPGQGLQFLFEYFSETQRNKGNFPGRFSGRQFSNSRSEMNVSTLELGDSALYLCASSFGTAQGGNSPLHFGNGTRLTVT.

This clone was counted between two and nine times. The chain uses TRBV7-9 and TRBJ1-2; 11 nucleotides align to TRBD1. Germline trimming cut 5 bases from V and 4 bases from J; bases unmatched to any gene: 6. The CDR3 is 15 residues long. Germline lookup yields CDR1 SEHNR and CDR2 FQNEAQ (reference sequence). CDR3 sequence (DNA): TGTGCCAGCAGCAGACCCGGGACAGGGGGCTATGGCTACACCTTC. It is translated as CASSRPGTGGYGYTF.

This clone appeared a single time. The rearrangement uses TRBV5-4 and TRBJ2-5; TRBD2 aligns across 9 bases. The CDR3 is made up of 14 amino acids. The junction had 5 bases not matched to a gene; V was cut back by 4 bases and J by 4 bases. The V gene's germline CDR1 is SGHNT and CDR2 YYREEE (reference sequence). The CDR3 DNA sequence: TGTGCCAGCAGCGCGGGGGGGGGCAGAGAGACCCAGTACTTC. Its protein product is CASSAGGGRETQYF.

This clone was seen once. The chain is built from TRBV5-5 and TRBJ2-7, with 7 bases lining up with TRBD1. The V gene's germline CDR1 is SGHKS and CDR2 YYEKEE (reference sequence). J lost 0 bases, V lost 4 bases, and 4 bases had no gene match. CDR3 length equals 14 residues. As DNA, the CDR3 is TGTGCCAGCAGCCGGGACAGTTTCTCCTACGAGCAGTACTTC. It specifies CASSRDSFSYEQYF.

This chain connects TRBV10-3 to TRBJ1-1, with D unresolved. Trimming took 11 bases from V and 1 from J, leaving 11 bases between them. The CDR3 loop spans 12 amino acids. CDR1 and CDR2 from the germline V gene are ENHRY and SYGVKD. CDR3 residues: CASAVRNTEAFF. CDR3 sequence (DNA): TGTGCCTCAGCAGTGAGGAACACTGAAGCTTTCTTT.

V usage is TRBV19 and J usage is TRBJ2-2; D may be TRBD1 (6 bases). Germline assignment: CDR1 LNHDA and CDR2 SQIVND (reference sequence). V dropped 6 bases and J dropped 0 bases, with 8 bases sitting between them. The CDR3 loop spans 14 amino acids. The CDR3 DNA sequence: TGTGCCAGTAGAGGGACACCGAACACCGGGGAGCTGTTTTTT. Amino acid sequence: CASRGTPNTGELFF. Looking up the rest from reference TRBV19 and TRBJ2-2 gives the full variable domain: DGGITQSPKYLFRKEGQNVTLSCEQNLNHDAMYWYRQDPGQGLRLIYYSQIVNDFQKGDIAEGYSVSREKKESFPLTVTSAQKNPTAFYLCASRGTPNTGELFFGEGSRLTVL.

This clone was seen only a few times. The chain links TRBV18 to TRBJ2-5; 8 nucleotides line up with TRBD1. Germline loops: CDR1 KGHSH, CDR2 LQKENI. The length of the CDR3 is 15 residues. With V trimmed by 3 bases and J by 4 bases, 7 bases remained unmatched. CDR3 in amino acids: CASSPRQGFRETQYF. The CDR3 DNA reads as TGTGCCAGCTCACCGCGACAGGGGTTTCGAGAGACCCAGTACTTC. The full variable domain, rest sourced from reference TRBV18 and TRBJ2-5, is NAGVMQNPRHLVRRRGQEARLRCSPMKGHSHVYWYRQLPEEGLKFMVYLQKENIIDESGMPKERFSAEFPKEGPSILRIQQVVRGDSAAYFCASSPRQGFRETQYFGPGTRLLVL.

CDR3 region: CASSLGPDGYTF. The CDR3 DNA reads TGTGCCAGCAGCTTAGGTCCAGATGGCTACACCTTC. The V and J genes are TRBV11-2 and TRBJ1-2; D remains ambiguous. V lost 1 base and J lost 6, with 6 bases in between. CDR3 size: 12 residues. Per germline, CDR1 SGHAT and CDR2 FQNNGV.

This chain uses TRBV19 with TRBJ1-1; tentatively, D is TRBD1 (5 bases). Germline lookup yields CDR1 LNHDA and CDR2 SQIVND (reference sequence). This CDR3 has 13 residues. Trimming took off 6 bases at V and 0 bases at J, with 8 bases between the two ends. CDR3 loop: CASRTQVNTEAFF. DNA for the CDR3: TGTGCCAGTAGGACACAGGTGAACACTGAAGCTTTCTTT.

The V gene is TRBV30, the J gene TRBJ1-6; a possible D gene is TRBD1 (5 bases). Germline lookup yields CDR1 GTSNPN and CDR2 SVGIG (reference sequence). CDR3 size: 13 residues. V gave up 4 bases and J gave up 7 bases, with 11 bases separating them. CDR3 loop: CAWTTGSNSPLHF. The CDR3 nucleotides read TGTGCCTGGACCACAGGATCAAATTCACCCCTCCACTTT.

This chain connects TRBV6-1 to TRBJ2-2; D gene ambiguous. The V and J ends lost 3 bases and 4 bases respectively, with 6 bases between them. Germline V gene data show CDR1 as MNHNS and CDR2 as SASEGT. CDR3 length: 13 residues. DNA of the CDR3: TGTGCCAGCAGTGAGGTCCTCACCGGGGAGCTGTTTTTT. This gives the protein CASSEVLTGELFF.

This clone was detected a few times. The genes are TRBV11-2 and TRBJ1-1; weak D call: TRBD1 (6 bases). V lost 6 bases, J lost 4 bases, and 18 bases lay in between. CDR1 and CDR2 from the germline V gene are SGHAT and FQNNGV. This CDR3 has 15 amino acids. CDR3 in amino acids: CASRGAKGVVTEAFF. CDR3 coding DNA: TGTGCCAGCAGGGGGGCCAAGGGGGTTGTCACTGAAGCTTTCTTT.

CDR3 protein: CASSLFEELFF. The CDR3 nucleotides are TGTGCCAGCAGCTTGTTCGAGGAGCTGTTTTTT. V gene TRBV7-9 combines with J gene TRBJ2-2, with D uncertain. V lost 3 bases and J 10 bases, leaving 6 bases between the germline ends. Germline assignment: CDR1 SEHNR and CDR2 FQNEAQ (reference sequence). This CDR3 contains 11 residues.

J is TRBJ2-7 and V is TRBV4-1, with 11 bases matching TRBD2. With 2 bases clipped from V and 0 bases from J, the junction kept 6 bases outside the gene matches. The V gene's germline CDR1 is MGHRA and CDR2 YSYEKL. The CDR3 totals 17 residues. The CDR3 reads CASSQQTSGTISYEQYF. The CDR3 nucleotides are TGCGCCAGCAGCCAACAGACTAGCGGGACCATCTCCTACGAGCAGTACTTC.

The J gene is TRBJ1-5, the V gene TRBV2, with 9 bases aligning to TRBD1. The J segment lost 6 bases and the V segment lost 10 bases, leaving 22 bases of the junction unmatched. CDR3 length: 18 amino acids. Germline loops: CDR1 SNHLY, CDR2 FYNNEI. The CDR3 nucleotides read TGTGCCACTCGGTCGAACAGGGGGCGAGACGGCACAGGTCAGCCCCAGCATTTT. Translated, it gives CATRSNRGRDGTGQPQHF.

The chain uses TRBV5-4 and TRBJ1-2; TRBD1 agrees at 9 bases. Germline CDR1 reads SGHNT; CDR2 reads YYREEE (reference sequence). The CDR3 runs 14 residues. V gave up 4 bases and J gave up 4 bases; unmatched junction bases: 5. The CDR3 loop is CASSGDREGYGYTF. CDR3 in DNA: TGTGCCAGCAGCGGGGACAGGGAAGGCTATGGCTACACCTTC.

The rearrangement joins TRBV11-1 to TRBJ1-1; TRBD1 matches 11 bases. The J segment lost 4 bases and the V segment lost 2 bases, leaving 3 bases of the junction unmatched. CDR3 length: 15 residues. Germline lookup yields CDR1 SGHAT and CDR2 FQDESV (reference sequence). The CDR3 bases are TGTGCCAGCAGCTTACACGGGACAGGGGGCACTGAAGCTTTCTTT. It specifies CASSLHGTGGTEAFF.

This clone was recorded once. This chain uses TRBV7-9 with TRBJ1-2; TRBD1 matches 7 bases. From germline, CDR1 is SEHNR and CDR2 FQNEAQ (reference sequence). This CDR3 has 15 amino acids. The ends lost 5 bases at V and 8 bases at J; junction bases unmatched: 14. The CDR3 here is CASSRGEARDRGYTF. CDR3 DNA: TGTGCCAGCAGCCGAGGAGAAGCCCGGGACAGAGGCTACACCTTC.

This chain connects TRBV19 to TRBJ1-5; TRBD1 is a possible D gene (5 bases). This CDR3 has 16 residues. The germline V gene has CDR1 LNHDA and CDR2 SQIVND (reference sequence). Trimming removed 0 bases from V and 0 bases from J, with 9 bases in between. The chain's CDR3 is CASSIDGGNSNQPQHF. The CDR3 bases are TGTGCCAGTAGTATAGATGGGGGGAATAGCAATCAGCCCCAGCATTTT.

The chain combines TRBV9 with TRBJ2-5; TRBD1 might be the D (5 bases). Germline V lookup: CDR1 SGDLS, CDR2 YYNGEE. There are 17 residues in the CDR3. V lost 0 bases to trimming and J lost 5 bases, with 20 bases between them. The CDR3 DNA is TGTGCCAGCAGCGTAGGGGCAAGTGACCAGGGTCATGAGACCCAGTACTTC. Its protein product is CASSVGASDQGHETQYF. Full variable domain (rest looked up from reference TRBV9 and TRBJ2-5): DSGVTQTPKHLITATGQRVTLRCSPRSGDLSVYWYQQSLDQGLQFLIQYYNGEERAKGNILERFSAQQFPDLHSELNLSSLELGDSALYFCASSVGASDQGHETQYFGPGTRLLVL.

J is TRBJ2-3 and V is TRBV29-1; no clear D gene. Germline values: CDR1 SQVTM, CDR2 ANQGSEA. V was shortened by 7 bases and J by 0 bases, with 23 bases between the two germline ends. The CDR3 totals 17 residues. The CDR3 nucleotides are TGCAGCGCGGCGGAGACAACCTCCTTTACTAGCACAGATACGCAGTATTTT. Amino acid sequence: CSAAETTSFTSTDTQYF.

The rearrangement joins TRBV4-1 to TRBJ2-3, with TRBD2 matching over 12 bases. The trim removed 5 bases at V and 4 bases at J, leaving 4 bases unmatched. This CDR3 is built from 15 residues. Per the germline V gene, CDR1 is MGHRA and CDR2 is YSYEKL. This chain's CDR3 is CASSGASGGADTQYF. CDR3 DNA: TGCGCCAGCAGCGGCGCTAGCGGGGGGGCAGATACGCAGTATTTT.

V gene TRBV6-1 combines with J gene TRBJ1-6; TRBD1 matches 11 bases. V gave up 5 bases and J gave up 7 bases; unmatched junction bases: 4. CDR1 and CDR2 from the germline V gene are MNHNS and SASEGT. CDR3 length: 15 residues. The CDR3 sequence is CASSFGTGGNSPLHF. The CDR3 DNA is TGTGCCAGCAGTTTTGGGACAGGGGGAAATTCACCCCTCCACTTT.

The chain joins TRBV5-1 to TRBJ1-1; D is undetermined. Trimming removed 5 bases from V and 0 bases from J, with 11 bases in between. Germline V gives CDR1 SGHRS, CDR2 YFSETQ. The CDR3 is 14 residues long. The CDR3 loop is CASRWGGLNTEAFF. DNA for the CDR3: TGCGCCAGCAGATGGGGAGGGCTGAACACTGAAGCTTTCTTT.